Presented here are 15 T cell receptor beta chains from one specimen sequenced in a study of T cell repertoires in cytomegalovirus infection (dated by TCRdb to 2018 to 2020). The sample's treatment or condition label, in plain terms: in vitro stimulation with specific CMV peptide epitopes to enrich CMV-specific T cells. Their antigens remain unidentified. The sample was run on an Illumina HiSeq 1500. The public reads were reanalyzed by TCRdb: fastp trimming at Q25, MiXCR alignment, in-frame beta chains only. Each entry merges the rows of one CDR3 protein and shows their most common DNA and genes. The sample table lists roughly 800,000 distinct CDR3 sequences, 29% of them with a count of one. Of the sample, less than 15% is held by the ten largest clones. The input for sequencing was cultured CD8+ T cells from PBMCs, taken from culture after CMV antigen stimulation. The receptors stem from a human donor in good health (CMV status not recorded). Some clones in this sample may be carry-over from other donors' samples.

This clonotype showed up just a few times. The chain links TRBV6-5 to TRBJ2-1; D is ambiguous. The V end was cut by 5 bases, the J end by 4 bases, with 9 bases between. Per the germline V gene, CDR1 is MNHEY and CDR2 is SVGAGI. CDR3 length: 13 residues. Written as DNA, the CDR3 is TGTGCCAGCAGTACCGGACCATACAATGAGCAGTTCTTC. This encodes CASSTGPYNEQFF.

This clonotype appeared many times. The chain joins TRBV6-1 to TRBJ2-6, with D perhaps TRBD1 (5 bases). CDR1 is MNHNS and CDR2 is SASEGT in the germline V gene. V lost 7 bases and J lost 2, with 12 bases in between. CDR3 length: 15 amino acids. CDR3 bases: TGTGCCAGCATAACAGGTCAGGCTGGGGCCAACGTCCTGACTTTC. Encoded protein: CASITGQAGANVLTF.

The chain has TRBV19 and TRBJ1-1, with a weak D call TRBD1 (5 bases). CDR1 and CDR2 (germline): LNHDA, SQIVND (reference sequence). The V end was cut by 0 bases, the J end by 4 bases, with 12 bases between. The CDR3 is 15 residues long. The CDR3 loop is CASSIDGRVGTEAFF. DNA of the CDR3: TGTGCCAGTAGTATAGACGGCAGGGTGGGCACTGAAGCTTTCTTT.

The rearrangement joins TRBV27 to TRBJ2-3; TRBD1 matches 10 bases. Germline V gives CDR1 MNHEY, CDR2 SMNVEV (reference sequence). This CDR3 comprises 12 residues. J gave up 4 bases and V 8 bases, and 0 bases lay outside the gene matches. This CDR3 reads CASGTGADTQYF. The CDR3 nucleotides read TGTGCCAGCGGGACAGGGGCAGATACGCAGTATTTT.

The V call is TRBV7-9, the J call TRBJ1-2, with D unresolved. Trimming cost V 2 bases and J 3 bases, with 19 bases left between them. The CDR3 covers 17 residues. The germline V gene has CDR1 SEHNR and CDR2 FQNEAQ (reference sequence). The CDR3 reads CASSLIGSKRVDYGYTF. CDR3 bases: TGTGCCAGCAGCTTAATCGGCAGTAAGCGGGTTGACTATGGCTACACCTTC.

V gene TRBV5-4 combines with J gene TRBJ1-1; D possibly corresponds to TRBD1 (6 bases). The CDR3 runs to 15 residues. Trimming pared 3 bases from V and 0 bases from J, leaving 12 bases between. The germline gives CDR1 SGHNT, CDR2 YYREEE (reference sequence). The CDR3 sequence is CASSWGAPVNTEAFF. CDR3 bases: TGTGCCAGCAGCTGGGGGGCTCCAGTGAACACTGAAGCTTTCTTT.

The rearrangement uses TRBV7-9 and TRBJ1-5; 7 bases are a match to TRBD1. With 1 base clipped from V and 2 bases from J, the junction kept 5 bases outside the gene matches. This CDR3 comprises 16 residues. Per germline, CDR1 SEHNR and CDR2 FQNEAQ (reference sequence). The CDR3 region is CASSLGNRGGNQPQHF. DNA of the CDR3: TGTGCCAGCAGCTTAGGGAACAGGGGAGGCAATCAGCCCCAGCATTTT.

The chain employs TRBV7-6 and TRBJ1-1; D may be TRBD1 (5 bases). The germline V and J ends were trimmed by 4 bases and 0 bases, with 12 bases remaining between them. The CDR3 runs 15 residues. The V gene's germline CDR1 is SGHVS and CDR2 FNYEAQ. CDR3 in amino acids: CASSSYRGMNTEAFF. For the CDR3, the DNA is TGTGCCAGCAGCTCGTACCGGGGGATGAACACTGAAGCTTTCTTT.

This clonotype was detected only a few times. The genes are TRBV27 and TRBJ1-1, with 7 bases identical to TRBD1. From germline, CDR1 is MNHEY and CDR2 SMNVEV (reference sequence). The CDR3 length is 14 residues. Trimming took 5 bases from V and 6 from J; bases not matched to a gene: 9. CDR3 in DNA: TGTGCCAGCAGTATAGGACAGGCCGGGGCTGAAGCTTTCTTT. Its translation: CASSIGQAGAEAFF.

V and J are TRBV6-2 or TRBV6-3 and TRBJ2-7, with unresolved D. The CDR3 covers 15 residues. Germline V gene data show CDR1 as MNHEY and CDR2 as SVGEGT. CDR3 in DNA: TGTGCCAGCAGTTACACCCGACTGGGCTCCTACGCGCAGTACGTC. This codes for CASSYTRLGSYAQYV.

The chain is built from TRBV6-5 and TRBJ1-1, with D possibly being TRBD1 (5 bases). The CDR3 totals 16 residues. Trimming took 6 bases from V and 3 from J, leaving 20 bases between them. Germline V gene data show CDR1 as MNHEY and CDR2 as SVGAGI. CDR3 sequence: CASSKGMRTKDTEAFF. Here the CDR3 DNA reads TGTGCCAGCAGCAAGGGGATGAGAACCAAGGACACTGAAGCTTTCTTT.

The genes are TRBV18 and TRBJ2-3; D gene unclear. V lost 2 bases and J 5 bases, leaving 11 bases between the germline ends. Germline CDR1 and CDR2: KGHSH and LQKENI. The CDR3 sequence is 14 residues long. Written as DNA, the CDR3 is TGTGCCAGCTCACCAGCTGGGTATGGAGATACGCAGTATTTT. It encodes CASSPAGYGDTQYF.

The chain is built from TRBV13 and TRBJ2-7; D gene ambiguous. The length of the CDR3 is 14 residues. Looked up from germline, CDR1 is PRHDT and CDR2 is FYEKMQ (reference sequence). The CDR3 DNA follows: TGTGCCAGCAGCCTAGGCTACGGCTCCTACGAGCAGTACGTC. It codes for CASSLGYGSYEQYV.

This clonotype was counted a few times. J is TRBJ2-1 and V is TRBV2; TRBD1 matches 8 bases. CDR1 and CDR2 (germline): SNHLY, FYNNEI. This CDR3 is 14 amino acids long. Germline trimming cut 6 bases from V and 5 bases from J; bases unmatched to any gene: 6. The CDR3 spells CASRAGTGNNEQFF. CDR3 DNA: TGTGCCAGCAGAGCCGGGACAGGTAACAATGAGCAGTTCTTC.

A few counts support this clonotype. The chain couples TRBV2 to TRBJ1-1; 9 bases line up with TRBD1. This CDR3 is built from 12 residues. With 3 bases clipped from V and 8 bases from J, the junction kept 1 base outside the gene matches. Germline values: CDR1 SNHLY, CDR2 FYNNEI. The DNA of the CDR3 is TGTGCCAGCAGTGAGACAGGGGGAGAAGCTTTCTTT. Its protein is CASSETGGEAFF.